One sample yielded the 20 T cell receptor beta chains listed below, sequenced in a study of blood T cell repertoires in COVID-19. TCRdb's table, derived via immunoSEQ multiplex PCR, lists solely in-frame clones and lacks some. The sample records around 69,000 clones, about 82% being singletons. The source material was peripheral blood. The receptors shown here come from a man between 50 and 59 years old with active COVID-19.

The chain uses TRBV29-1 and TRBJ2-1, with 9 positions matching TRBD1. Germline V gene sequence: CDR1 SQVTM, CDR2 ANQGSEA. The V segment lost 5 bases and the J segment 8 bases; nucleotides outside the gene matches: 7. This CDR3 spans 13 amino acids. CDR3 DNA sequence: TGCAGCGTTAATCGACAGGGGGGGCATGAGCAGTTCTTC. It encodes CSVNRQGGHEQFF.

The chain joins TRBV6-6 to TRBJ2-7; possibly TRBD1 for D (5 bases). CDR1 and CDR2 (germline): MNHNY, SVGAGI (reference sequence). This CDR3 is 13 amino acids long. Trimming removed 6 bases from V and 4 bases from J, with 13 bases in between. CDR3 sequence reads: CASRDTLRYEQYV. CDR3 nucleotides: TGTGCCAGCAGGGACACACTTAGATACGAGCAGTACGTC.

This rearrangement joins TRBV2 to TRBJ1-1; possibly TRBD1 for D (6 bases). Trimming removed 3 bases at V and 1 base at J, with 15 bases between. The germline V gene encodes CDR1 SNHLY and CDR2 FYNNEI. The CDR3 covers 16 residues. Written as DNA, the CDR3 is TGTGCCAGCAGTGATGCCAAAGGGGGAGAGAACACTGAAGCTTTCTTT. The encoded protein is CASSDAKGGENTEAFF.

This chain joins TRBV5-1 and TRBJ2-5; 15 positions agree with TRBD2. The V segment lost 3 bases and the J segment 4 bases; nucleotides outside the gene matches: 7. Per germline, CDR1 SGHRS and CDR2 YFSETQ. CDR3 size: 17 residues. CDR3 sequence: CASSSGLAGGLRETQYF. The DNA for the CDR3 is TGCGCCAGCAGCTCCGGACTAGCGGGGGGGCTTCGAGAGACCCAGTACTTC. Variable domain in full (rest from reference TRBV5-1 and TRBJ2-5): KAGVTQTPRYLIKTRGQQVTLSCSPISGHRSVSWYQQTPGQGLQFLFEYFSETQRNKGNFPGRFSGRQFSNSRSEMNVSTLELGDSALYLCASSSGLAGGLRETQYFGPGTRLLVL.

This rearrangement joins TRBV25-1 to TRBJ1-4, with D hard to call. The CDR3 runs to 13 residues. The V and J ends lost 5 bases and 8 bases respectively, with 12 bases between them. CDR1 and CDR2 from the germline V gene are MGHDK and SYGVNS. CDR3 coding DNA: TGTGCCAGCAGTTACCGGACGGGAGAAAAACTGTTTTTT. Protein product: CASSYRTGEKLFF.

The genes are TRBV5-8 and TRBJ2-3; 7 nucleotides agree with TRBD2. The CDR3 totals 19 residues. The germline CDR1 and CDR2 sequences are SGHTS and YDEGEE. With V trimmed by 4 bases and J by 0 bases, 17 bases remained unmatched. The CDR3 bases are TGTGCCAGCAGCCCCGACCTCGTGGGGGGGGGATCTAGCACAGATACGCAGTATTTT. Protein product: CASSPDLVGGGSSTDTQYF. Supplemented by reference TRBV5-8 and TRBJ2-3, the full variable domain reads EAGVTQSPTHLIKTRGQQATLRCSPISGHTSVYWYQQALGLGLQFLLWYDEGEERNRGNFPPRFSGRQFPNYSSELNVNALELEDSALYLCASSPDLVGGGSSTDTQYFGPGTRLTVL.

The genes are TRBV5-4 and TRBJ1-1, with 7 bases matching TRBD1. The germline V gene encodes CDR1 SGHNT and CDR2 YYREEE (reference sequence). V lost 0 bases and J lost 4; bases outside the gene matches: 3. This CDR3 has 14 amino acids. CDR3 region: CASSLGGGTTEAFF. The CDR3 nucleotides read TGTGCCAGCAGCTTGGGAGGGGGCACCACTGAAGCTTTCTTT.

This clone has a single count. CDR3 sequence: CASSLGRDGEKLFF. The CDR3 DNA reads as TGCGCCAGCAGCTTGGGACGGGATGGTGAAAAACTGTTTTTT. The J gene is TRBJ1-4, the V gene TRBV5-1; D uncertain. V was pared by 0 bases and J by 7 bases, with 10 bases between. CDR3 size: 14 residues. Germline V gene lookup returns CDR1 SGHRS and CDR2 YFSETQ.

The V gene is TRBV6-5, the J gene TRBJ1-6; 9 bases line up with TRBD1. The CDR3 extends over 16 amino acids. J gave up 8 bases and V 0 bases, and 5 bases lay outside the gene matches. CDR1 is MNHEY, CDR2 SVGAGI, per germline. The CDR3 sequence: CASSYSIYRGHSPLHF. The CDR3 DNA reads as TGTGCCAGCAGTTACTCGATATACAGGGGGCATTCACCCCTCCACTTT.

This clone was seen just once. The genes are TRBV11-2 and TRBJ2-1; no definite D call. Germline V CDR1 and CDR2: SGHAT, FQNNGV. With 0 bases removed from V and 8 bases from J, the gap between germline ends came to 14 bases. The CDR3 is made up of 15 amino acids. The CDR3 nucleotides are TGTGCCAGCAGCTTAGATCTTAGTCCACGGGATGAGCAGTTCTTC. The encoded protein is CASSLDLSPRDEQFF.

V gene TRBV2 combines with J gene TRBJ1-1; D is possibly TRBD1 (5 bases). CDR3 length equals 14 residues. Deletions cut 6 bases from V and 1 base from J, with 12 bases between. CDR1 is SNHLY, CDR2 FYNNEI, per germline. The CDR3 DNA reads TGTGCCAGCAGAGCGGGACGGAAGAACACTGAAGCTTTCTTT. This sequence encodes CASRAGRKNTEAFF.

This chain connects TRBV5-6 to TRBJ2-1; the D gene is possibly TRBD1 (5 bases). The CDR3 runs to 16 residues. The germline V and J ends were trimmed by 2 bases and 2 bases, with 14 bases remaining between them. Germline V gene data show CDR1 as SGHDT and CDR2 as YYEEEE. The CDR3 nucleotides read TGTGCCAGCAGCTTTACCCCCATGGGGCCCTACAATGAGCAGTTCTTC. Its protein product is CASSFTPMGPYNEQFF. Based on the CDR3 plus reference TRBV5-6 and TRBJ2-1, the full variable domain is DAGVTQSPTHLIKTRGQQVTLRCSPKSGHDTVSWYQQALGQGPQFIFQYYEEEERQRGNFPDRFSGHQFPNYSSELNVNALLLGDSALYLCASSFTPMGPYNEQFFGPGTRLTVL.

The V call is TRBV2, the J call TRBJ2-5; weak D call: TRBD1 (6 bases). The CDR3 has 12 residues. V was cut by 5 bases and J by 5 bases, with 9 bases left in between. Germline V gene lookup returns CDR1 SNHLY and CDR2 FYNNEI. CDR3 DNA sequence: TGTGCCAGCAGTATCAGGGGCGAGACCCAGTACTTC. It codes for CASSIRGETQYF.

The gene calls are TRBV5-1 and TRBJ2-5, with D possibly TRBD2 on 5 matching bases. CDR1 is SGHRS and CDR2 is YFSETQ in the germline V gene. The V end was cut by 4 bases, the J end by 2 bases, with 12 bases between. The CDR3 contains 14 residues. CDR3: CASSPDWRQETQYF. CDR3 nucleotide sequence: TGCGCCAGCAGCCCGGACTGGCGGCAAGAGACCCAGTACTTC.

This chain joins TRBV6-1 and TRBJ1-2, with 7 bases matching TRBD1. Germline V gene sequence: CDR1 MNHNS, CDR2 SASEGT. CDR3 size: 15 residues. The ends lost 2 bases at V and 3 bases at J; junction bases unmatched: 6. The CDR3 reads CASSETSGQHYGYTF. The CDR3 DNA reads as TGTGCCAGCAGTGAAACCTCGGGACAGCACTATGGCTACACCTTC.

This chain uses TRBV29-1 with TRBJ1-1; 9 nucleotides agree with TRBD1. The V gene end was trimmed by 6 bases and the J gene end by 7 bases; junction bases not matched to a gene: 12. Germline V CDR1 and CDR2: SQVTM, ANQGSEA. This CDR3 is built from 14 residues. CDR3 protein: CSVGRDRDFGEAFF. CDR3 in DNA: TGCAGCGTGGGCCGGGACAGGGATTTTGGTGAAGCTTTCTTT.

The DNA for the CDR3 is TGTGCCAGCAGAGCGGGGGGGCGTTACAATGAGCAGTTCTTC. Translated: CASRAGGRYNEQFF. The chain joins TRBV2 to TRBJ2-1; 10 bases align to TRBD2. With V trimmed by 6 bases and J by 4 bases, 3 bases remained unmatched. Germline CDR1 SNHLY, CDR2 FYNNEI. The CDR3 spans 14 residues.

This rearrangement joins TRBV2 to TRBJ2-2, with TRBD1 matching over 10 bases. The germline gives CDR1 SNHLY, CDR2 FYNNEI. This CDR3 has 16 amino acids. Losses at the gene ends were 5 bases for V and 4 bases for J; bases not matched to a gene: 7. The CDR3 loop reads CASSPRDRGATGELFF. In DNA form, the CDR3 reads TGTGCCAGCAGTCCCCGGGACAGGGGTGCCACCGGGGAGCTGTTTTTT.

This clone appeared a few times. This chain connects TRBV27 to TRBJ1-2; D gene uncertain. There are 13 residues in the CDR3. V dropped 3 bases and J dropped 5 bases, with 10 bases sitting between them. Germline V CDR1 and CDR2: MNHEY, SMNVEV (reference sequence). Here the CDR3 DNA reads TGTGCCAGCAGTTTTGGGCAGTCTTATGGCTACACCTTC. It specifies CASSFGQSYGYTF.

The CDR3, as DNA: TGTGCCACCAGCTGGGAGGGGGGGGCGAATGAAAAACTGTTTTTT. Translating gives CATSWEGGANEKLFF. The rearrangement links TRBV15 to TRBJ1-4, with D perhaps matching TRBD1 (6 bases). Trimming removed 5 bases from V and 5 bases from J, with 15 bases in between. Germline V gene sequence: CDR1 LNHNV, CDR2 YYDKDF (reference sequence). The CDR3 is 15 amino acids.